The 32 T cell receptor beta chains below come from one sample, sequenced in a study of T cell changes during pregnancy in multiple sclerosis. The protocol was immunoSEQ multiplex PCR, while the TCRdb copy is restricted to in-frame clones and leaves out a portion. The table records tens of thousands of clones, 90% of them present only once. This material consisted of CD4+ T cells from peripheral blood mononuclear cells, taken in the second trimester of pregnancy. Receptor source: a female donor with multiple sclerosis, enrolled in a pregnancy study.

V gene TRBV5-4 combines with J gene TRBJ2-7; no reliable D call. Between the trimmed V and J ends, which lost 4 bases and 3 bases, there was a span of 11 bases. This CDR3 has 13 residues. From germline, CDR1 is SGHNT and CDR2 YYREEE (reference sequence). CDR3 loop: CASSQATHYEQYF. CDR3 sequence (DNA): TGTGCCAGCAGCCAGGCCACCCACTACGAGCAGTACTTC.

The CDR3 coding sequence is TGTGCCAGCGGACAGGTCAAAAATAATTCACCCCTCCACTTT. Protein sequence: CASGQVKNNSPLHF. V usage is TRBV21-1 and J usage is TRBJ1-6; TRBD1, the D gene given by the table, was not confirmed from the DNA. TRBV21-1 is annotated as a pseudogene. The CDR3 has 14 residues.

This chain links TRBV14 with TRBJ2-3; 11 positions match TRBD2. J was trimmed by 5 bases and V by 4 bases; bases with no gene match: 8. Germline-derived CDR1 and CDR2 are SGHDN and FVKESK. The CDR3 spans 16 residues. The chain's CDR3 is CASSPTSGRRLDTQYF. CDR3 sequence (DNA): TGTGCCAGCAGCCCTACTAGCGGGAGAAGATTAGATACGCAGTATTTT.

This chain connects TRBV11-1 to TRBJ1-3; D gene ambiguous. This CDR3 spans 15 amino acids. The V gene lost 4 bases and the J gene lost 2 bases, with 12 bases spanning the gap. Germline V gene sequence: CDR1 SGHAT, CDR2 FQDESV (reference sequence). CDR3 nucleotide sequence: TGTGCCAGCAGCTCGGGAGCTCAGGCTGGAAACACCATATATTTT. Translation gives CASSSGAQAGNTIYF.

In DNA form, the CDR3 reads TGTGCCAGCAGCTTGGCCCAACAGGGCGATGAGCAGTTCTTC. Amino acids: CASSLAQQGDEQFF. The chain uses TRBV5-4 and TRBJ2-1, with D possibly being TRBD1 (6 bases). The V end lost 0 bases, the J end lost 8 bases, and 12 bases lay between the germline ends. The CDR3 sequence is 14 residues long. Germline V gene sequence: CDR1 SGHNT, CDR2 YYREEE (reference sequence).

This clone was counted a few times. This chain links TRBV4-2 with TRBJ2-3; 8 bases line up with TRBD2. The ends lost 6 bases at V and 1 base at J; junction bases unmatched: 6. The CDR3 consists of 15 residues. CDR1 LGHNA and CDR2 YNFKEQ come from the germline V gene. CDR3 in DNA: TGTGCCAGCAGTTACGGGGGGGATCGCACAGATACGCAGTATTTT. This encodes CASSYGGDRTDTQYF.

This chain joins TRBV7-8 and TRBJ2-2; D is unclear. Germline CDR1 reads SGHVS; CDR2 reads FQNEAQ. The V end lost 5 bases, the J end lost 8 bases, and 15 bases lay between the germline ends. The CDR3 runs 14 residues. The CDR3: CASSRPPGWGELFF. DNA for the CDR3: TGTGCCAGCAGCCGCCCCCCAGGCTGGGGGGAGCTGTTTTTT.

The chain is built from TRBV25-1 and TRBJ2-1, with 11 bases lining up with TRBD2. J lost 1 base, V lost 4 bases, and 3 bases had no gene match. Germline assignment: CDR1 MGHDK and CDR2 SYGVNS. This CDR3 comprises 16 residues. The CDR3 loop is CASSALAGGSYNEQFF. The CDR3 DNA reads as TGTGCCAGCAGTGCCCTAGCGGGAGGATCCTACAATGAGCAGTTCTTC.

A note on this clone: One end of the junction is discordant with germline, which a read error may explain. The genes are TRBV5-1 and TRBJ2-7; TRBD1 matches at 8 bases. Germline assignment: CDR1 SGHRS and CDR2 YFSETQ. CDR3 length: 15 residues. The CDR3 loop reads CASSLGTGWSSEQYF. Here the CDR3 DNA reads TGCGCCAGCAGCTTGGGGACAGGGTGGTCCTCCGAGCAGTACTTC.

The V and J genes are TRBV10-1 and TRBJ1-1; 8 nucleotides line up with TRBD1. V trimming: 2 bases; J trimming: 4 bases; junction bases outside the gene matches: 6. This CDR3 comprises 15 residues. The germline V gene encodes CDR1 WNHNN and CDR2 SYGVQD (reference sequence). The CDR3 DNA sequence: TGCGCCAGCAGTGAGCTGGGACAGGAGGTCACTGAAGCTTTCTTT. Translated: CASSELGQEVTEAFF.

V usage is TRBV19 and J usage is TRBJ1-4, with TRBD1 matching 7 bases. Germline V gene data show CDR1 as LNHDA and CDR2 as SQIVND (reference sequence). The CDR3 loop spans 15 amino acids. J gave up 4 bases and V 8 bases, and 10 bases lay outside the gene matches. CDR3 in amino acids: CASVSSDRVNEKLFF. The CDR3 region has the DNA TGTGCCAGTGTAAGCTCCGACAGGGTTAATGAAAAACTGTTTTTT.

The rearrangement joins TRBV10-3 to TRBJ1-1; 8 nucleotides agree with TRBD1. The ends lost 5 bases at V and 4 bases at J; junction bases unmatched: 9. The CDR3 sequence is 15 residues long. CDR1 is ENHRY, CDR2 SYGVKD, per germline. CDR3 protein: CAISLGRGLGTEAFF. The CDR3 DNA reads as TGTGCCATCAGTTTAGGCAGGGGGCTCGGCACTGAAGCTTTCTTT.

V gene TRBV19 combines with J gene TRBJ2-1; 12 nucleotides align to TRBD2. Looked up from germline, CDR1 is LNHDA and CDR2 is SQIVND (reference sequence). The V gene end was trimmed by 1 base and the J gene end by 0 bases; junction bases not matched to a gene: 7. There are 19 residues in the CDR3. The CDR3: CASSIVGLAGGGSYNEQFF. CDR3 in DNA: TGTGCCAGTAGTATAGTAGGGCTAGCGGGGGGGGGCTCCTACAATGAGCAGTTCTTC.

This rearrangement joins TRBV19 to TRBJ1-2; 8 nucleotides match TRBD1. Per germline, CDR1 LNHDA and CDR2 SQIVND (reference sequence). This CDR3 is 13 amino acids long. V trimming: 6 bases; J trimming: 8 bases; junction bases outside the gene matches: 8. The CDR3 region has the DNA TGTGCCAGTAGATTAACAGGGGGGTACGGCTACACCTTC. Translation: CASRLTGGYGYTF.

The CDR3 reads CSVESQGGQETQYF. The CDR3 DNA reads TGCAGCGTTGAGAGTCAGGGCGGCCAAGAGACCCAGTACTTC. The chain recombines TRBV29-1 with TRBJ2-5; D may be TRBD1 (5 bases). The CDR3 consists of 14 residues. The V end was cut by 3 bases, the J end by 1 base, with 12 bases between. Germline V lookup: CDR1 SQVTM, CDR2 ANQGSEA.

CDR3 bases: TGTGCCAGCAGCCAGGGGCGGGGGACCGCTCAAGAGACCCAGTACTTC. As protein: CASSQGRGTAQETQYF. The rearrangement links TRBV5-6 to TRBJ2-5; D perhaps matches TRBD2 (7 bases). Germline CDR1 is SGHDT and CDR2 is YYEEEE. Trimming removed 4 bases from V and 2 bases from J, with 18 bases in between. The CDR3 sequence is 16 residues long.

The chain carries TRBV10-3 and TRBJ1-1; D may be TRBD1 (6 bases). The V gene lost 4 bases and the J gene lost 5 bases, with 17 bases spanning the gap. Germline V CDR1 and CDR2: ENHRY, SYGVKD. The CDR3 covers 15 residues. The CDR3 nucleotides read TGTGCCATCAGTGGGAAGGCAGGGGAAGTAACTGAAGCTTTCTTT. Protein sequence: CAISGKAGEVTEAFF.

In its sample, this clone was seen a few times. The rearrangement links TRBV7-7 to TRBJ2-2; 9 bases line up with TRBD2. The CDR3 is made up of 14 amino acids. The J segment lost 7 bases and the V segment lost 4 bases, leaving 4 bases of the junction unmatched. Germline V gene data show CDR1 as SSHAT and CDR2 as FNYEAQ (reference sequence). The CDR3, as DNA: TGTGCCAGCAGCTCGGGACTAGCAGTCGGGGAGCTGTTTTTT. As protein: CASSSGLAVGELFF.

The count of this clone is one. The V gene is TRBV18, the J gene TRBJ2-5, with unresolved D. Germline loops: CDR1 KGHSH, CDR2 LQKENI. The CDR3 contains 13 residues. Trimming removed 5 bases at V and 2 bases at J, with 9 bases between. In DNA, the CDR3 is TGTGCCAGCTCAAGCAACCAACAAGAGACCCAGTACTTC. Translating gives CASSSNQQETQYF.

V usage is TRBV20-1 and J usage is TRBJ1-1; the D gene is possibly TRBD1 (5 bases). This CDR3 is 11 amino acids long. CDR1 is DFQATT, CDR2 SNEGSKA, per germline (reference sequence). V shed 5 bases and J shed 5 bases, with 9 bases lying between them. The CDR3 is CSAPQGTEAFF. In DNA form, the CDR3 reads TGCAGTGCTCCGCAGGGTACTGAAGCTTTCTTT.

The CDR3 region is CASSPWPAGNTIYF. The CDR3 DNA sequence: TGTGCCAGCTCACCCTGGCCAGCTGGAAACACCATATATTTT. The rearrangement links TRBV18 to TRBJ1-3; D call uncertain. The CDR3 loop spans 14 amino acids. Germline V gives CDR1 KGHSH, CDR2 LQKENI. Trimming removed 3 bases from V and 2 bases from J, with 8 bases in between.

The V gene is TRBV30, the J gene TRBJ1-2; 8 nucleotides agree with TRBD1. Unmatched junction bases numbered 9, after V lost 8 bases and J lost 4 bases. Germline CDR1 GTSNPN, CDR2 SVGIG (reference sequence). This CDR3 has 13 residues. The CDR3 sequence is CARLRDRPYGYTF. In nucleotides, the CDR3 is TGTGCCCGCCTCCGGGACAGGCCCTATGGCTACACCTTC.

The rearrangement uses TRBV6-1 and TRBJ2-7; D perhaps matches TRBD2 (6 bases). Trimming shortened V by 8 bases and J by 6 bases, and 20 bases separated the two germline ends. The germline V gene has CDR1 MNHNS and CDR2 SASEGT. The CDR3 sequence is 14 residues long. In DNA form, the CDR3 reads TGTGCCAGCCGAGGAGGGGCAGGGACTTTCGAGCAGTACTTC. This gives the protein CASRGGAGTFEQYF.

The gene calls are TRBV6-1 and TRBJ2-1, with 12 bases aligning to TRBD2. The germline V gene has CDR1 MNHNS and CDR2 SASEGT. V shed 7 bases, J shed 8 bases, and the junction held 6 bases outside the gene matches. The CDR3 is made up of 14 amino acids. CDR3 DNA sequence: TGTGCCAGCACCCGGACTAGCGGGATAGATGAGCAGTTCTTC. Amino acids: CASTRTSGIDEQFF.

This sequence joins TRBV30 and TRBJ1-2, with D tentatively TRBD1 (6 bases). Trimming took off 0 bases at V and 6 bases at J, with 20 bases between the two ends. The germline CDR1 and CDR2 sequences are GTSNPN and SVGIG (reference sequence). The CDR3 spans 16 residues. The CDR3, as DNA: TGTGCCTGGAGTGTAACTCCCCACCGGGGGGCTCATGGCTACACCTTC. This gives the protein CAWSVTPHRGAHGYTF.

The CDR3 region has the DNA TGTGCCAGCAGCTTGGTTCCGGGGGAGGGAAACTACGAGCAGTACTTC. Translation gives CASSLVPGEGNYEQYF. The chain uses TRBV5-6 and TRBJ2-7; 7 bases are shared with TRBD2. The trim removed 0 bases at V and 3 bases at J, leaving 9 bases unmatched. From germline, CDR1 is SGHDT and CDR2 YYEEEE. This CDR3 contains 16 residues.

The chain couples TRBV19 to TRBJ2-5; D may be TRBD2 (7 bases). V shed 4 bases and J shed 5 bases, with 17 bases lying between them. Per germline, CDR1 LNHDA and CDR2 SQIVND (reference sequence). The CDR3 runs to 15 residues. The CDR3 coding sequence is TGTGCCAGTAGTAGGGGGGGGCCGACGGGGGAGACCCAGTACTTC. It codes for CASSRGGPTGETQYF.

Here the CDR3 DNA reads TGTGCCAGCAGTCCCGAACAGGGGGCGCCAGGGGCCAACGTCCTGACTTTC. Its protein is CASSPEQGAPGANVLTF. The rearrangement uses TRBV28 and TRBJ2-6; 9 bases line up with TRBD1. The CDR3 totals 17 residues. Looked up from germline, CDR1 is MDHEN and CDR2 is SYDVKM. V lost 5 bases, J lost 4 bases, and 9 bases stayed unmatched.

The chain couples TRBV5-1 to TRBJ2-5, with 8 bases aligning to TRBD1. Germline trimming cut 4 bases from V and 5 bases from J; bases unmatched to any gene: 10. CDR3 size: 15 residues. CDR1 is SGHRS, CDR2 YFSETQ, per germline. The CDR3 sequence is CASSPYSGGGETQYF. CDR3 DNA sequence: TGCGCCAGCAGCCCCTACTCAGGGGGCGGTGAGACCCAGTACTTC.

The J gene is TRBJ1-6, the V gene TRBV5-6, with 12 bases matching TRBD1. The CDR3 is 16 amino acids. V gave up 2 bases and J gave up 10 bases; unmatched junction bases: 7. Germline V gives CDR1 SGHDT, CDR2 YYEEEE. As DNA, the CDR3 is TGTGCCAGCAGCTTCACTGCGGGACAGGGGGCCTCACCCCTCCACTTT. This encodes CASSFTAGQGASPLHF.

J is TRBJ2-7 and V is TRBV20-1, with unresolved D. Trimming left V 2 bases short and J 5 bases short, with 7 bases between. Germline loops: CDR1 DFQATT, CDR2 SNEGSKA (reference sequence). The CDR3 covers 11 residues. The CDR3 region is CSARRSNEQYF. In DNA form, the CDR3 reads TGCAGTGCTAGACGGTCTAACGAGCAGTACTTC.

This sequence joins TRBV5-1 and TRBJ1-2; TRBD1 might be the D (5 bases). V dropped 4 bases and J dropped 7 bases, with 17 bases sitting between them. Germline V gene sequence: CDR1 SGHRS, CDR2 YFSETQ. The CDR3 is 14 amino acids. Written as DNA, the CDR3 is TGCGCCAGCAGCCCCCAGGACACCTTGACTGGCTACACCTTC. It specifies CASSPQDTLTGYTF.